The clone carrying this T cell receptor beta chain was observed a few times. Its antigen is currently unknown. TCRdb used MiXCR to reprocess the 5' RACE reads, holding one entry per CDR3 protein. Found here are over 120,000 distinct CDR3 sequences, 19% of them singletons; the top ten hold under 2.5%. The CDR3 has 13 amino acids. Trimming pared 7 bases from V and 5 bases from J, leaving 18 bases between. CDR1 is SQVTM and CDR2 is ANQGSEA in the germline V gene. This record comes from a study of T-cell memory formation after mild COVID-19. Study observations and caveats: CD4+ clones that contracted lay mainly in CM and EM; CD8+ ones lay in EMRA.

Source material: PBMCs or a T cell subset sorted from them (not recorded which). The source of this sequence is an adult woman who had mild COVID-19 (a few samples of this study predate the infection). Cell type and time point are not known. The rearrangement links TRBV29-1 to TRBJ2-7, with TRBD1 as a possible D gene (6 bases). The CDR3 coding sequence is TGCAGCGCTCGCCGAACAGGGTCCCACGAGCAGTACTTC. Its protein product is CSARRTGSHEQYF.